This T cell receptor (beta chain) stems from a study of blood T cell repertoires in COVID-19. Background on the study: Sites across the United States, Italy and Spain contributed samples from acute and convalescent COVID-19. PBMCs, B-cell-depleted T cells, or T cells were the source of the cDNA or gDNA that made up the material.

CDR3 length: 15 residues. Germline trimming cut 4 bases from V and 6 bases from J; bases unmatched to any gene: 9. Germline values: CDR1 SGHDN, CDR2 FVKESK. Per the original data handling: From reference gene primer amplification, estimates of nucleated cell counts were derived. Using immunoSEQ multiplex PCR, the repertoire was profiled, and TCRdb retains in-frame clones only, with some absent. The V and J calls and clone size were taken over from that table, and D and trimming were inferred from the DNA. The table has a few hundred thousand clones, roughly 80% seen once. The specimen was peripheral blood. The chain combines TRBV14 with TRBJ2-3, with 8 bases aligning to TRBD2. The clonotype comes from a man older than 75 with acute or convalescent COVID-19. CDR3 bases: TGTGCCAGCAGCCTTTCCGGGACTAGTAGGGATACGCAGTATTTT. Amino acids: CASSLSGTSRDTQYF.